Below are 6 T cell receptor beta chains sequenced from a single sample in a study of T cell responses to AZD1222 COVID-19 vaccine. The assay was immunoSEQ multiplex PCR, and TCRdb's table has in-frame clones only and misses some. The table lists 90,000 to 150,000 clones, around 89% of them singletons. Sequences were derived from peripheral blood, sampled on day 0 of AZD1222 vaccination. The receptors stem from an adult in good health.

The chain carries TRBV29-1 and TRBJ2-7, with D perhaps TRBD2 (6 bases). The germline V gene encodes CDR1 SQVTM and CDR2 ANQGSEA. Trimming stripped 7 bases from V and 3 bases from J, with 13 bases between. This CDR3 comprises 12 residues. This CDR3 is CSALEGIYEQYF. The CDR3 region has the DNA TGCAGCGCCCTGGAGGGCATCTACGAGCAGTACTTC.

The chain is built from TRBV19 and TRBJ2-3; the D gene is possibly TRBD2 (7 bases). The CDR3 runs to 15 residues. Trimming shortened V by 3 bases and J by 5 bases, and 15 bases separated the two germline ends. The germline V gene has CDR1 LNHDA and CDR2 SQIVND (reference sequence). In nucleotides, the CDR3 is TGTGCCAGTAGTATTGCCCGGGGGGCCCGAGATACGCAGTATTTT. Translation: CASSIARGARDTQYF.

This chain uses TRBV23-1 with TRBJ2-6; D is uncertain. TRBV23-1 is annotated as an ORF whose role is uncertain. With 3 bases removed from V and 0 bases from J, the gap between germline ends came to 12 bases. The CDR3 is 17 residues long. The DNA for the CDR3 is TGCGCCAGCAGTCACCGCGGACCCTTCTCTGGGGCCAACGTCCTGACTTTC. Encoded protein: CASSHRGPFSGANVLTF.

The chain combines TRBV2 with TRBJ1-4; no reliable D call. Germline V CDR1 and CDR2: SNHLY, FYNNEI. CDR3 length: 13 amino acids. Trimming took 5 bases from V and 4 from J, leaving 8 bases between them. In nucleotides, the CDR3 is TGTGCCAGCAGTATCCCCCTTAATGAAAAACTGTTTTTT. Its translation: CASSIPLNEKLFF.

Only one count was recorded for this clone. V gene TRBV7-9 combines with J gene TRBJ2-7; D is perhaps TRBD1 (5 bases). There are 15 residues in the CDR3. Germline V lookup: CDR1 SEHNR, CDR2 FQNEAQ (reference sequence). V was clipped by 1 base and J by 3 bases, with 13 bases between them. The CDR3 region has the DNA TGTGCCAGCAGCTTAGTGGGGCAGGGCTACTACGAGCAGTACTTC. Amino acid sequence: CASSLVGQGYYEQYF.

The rearrangement uses TRBV7-9 and TRBJ1-5; the D gene is possibly TRBD1 (5 bases). The V gene's germline CDR1 is SEHNR and CDR2 FQNEAQ (reference sequence). V lost 5 bases and J 5 bases, leaving 7 bases between the germline ends. The CDR3 runs 12 residues. Here the CDR3 DNA reads TGTGCCAGCAGCATAGGGGATCAGCCCCAGCATTTT. It encodes CASSIGDQPQHF.